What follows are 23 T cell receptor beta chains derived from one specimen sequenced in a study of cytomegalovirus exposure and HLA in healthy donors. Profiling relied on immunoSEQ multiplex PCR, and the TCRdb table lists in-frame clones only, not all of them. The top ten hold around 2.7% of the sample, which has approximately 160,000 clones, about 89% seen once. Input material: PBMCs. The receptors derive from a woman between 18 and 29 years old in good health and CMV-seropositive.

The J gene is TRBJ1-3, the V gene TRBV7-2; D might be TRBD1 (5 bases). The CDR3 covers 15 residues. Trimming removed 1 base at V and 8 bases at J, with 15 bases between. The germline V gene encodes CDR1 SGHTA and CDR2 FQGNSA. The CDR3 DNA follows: TGTGCCAGCAGCTTAGGGTGGGGCAGGGAACACACCATATATTTT. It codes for CASSLGWGREHTIYF.

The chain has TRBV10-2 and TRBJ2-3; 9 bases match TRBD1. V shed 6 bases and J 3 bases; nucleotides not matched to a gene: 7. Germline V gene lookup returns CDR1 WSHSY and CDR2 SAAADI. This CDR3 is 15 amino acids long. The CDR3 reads CASRVDRGKTDTQYF. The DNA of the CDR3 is TGCGCCAGCAGGGTTGACAGGGGGAAGACAGATACGCAGTATTTT.

DNA for the CDR3: TGTGCCAGCAGCTTAGGTCCGTCTTCCTACGAGCAGTACTTC. As protein: CASSLGPSSYEQYF. V usage is TRBV7-2 and J usage is TRBJ2-7; D unresolved. V lost 1 base, J lost 1 base, and 8 bases lay in between. The CDR3 loop spans 14 amino acids. Germline V gene lookup returns CDR1 SGHTA and CDR2 FQGNSA.

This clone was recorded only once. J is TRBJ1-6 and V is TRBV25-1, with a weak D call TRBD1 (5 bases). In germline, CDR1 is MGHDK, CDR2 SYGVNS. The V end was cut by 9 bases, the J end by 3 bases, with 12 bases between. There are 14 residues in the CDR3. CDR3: CASHPGGYNSPLHF. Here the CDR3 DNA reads TGTGCCAGTCACCCGGGGGGCTATAATTCACCCCTCCACTTT.

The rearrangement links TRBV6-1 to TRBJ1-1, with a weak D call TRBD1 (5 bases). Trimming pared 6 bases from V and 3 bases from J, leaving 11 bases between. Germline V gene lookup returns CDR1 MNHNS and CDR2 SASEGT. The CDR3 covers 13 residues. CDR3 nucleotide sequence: TGTGCCAGCAGGGGCAGGGTGCACACTGAAGCTTTCTTT. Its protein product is CASRGRVHTEAFF.

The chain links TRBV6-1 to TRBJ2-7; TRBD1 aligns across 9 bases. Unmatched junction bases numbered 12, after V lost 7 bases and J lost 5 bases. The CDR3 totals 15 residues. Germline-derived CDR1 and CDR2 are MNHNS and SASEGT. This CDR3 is CASMPLDRGTDEQYF. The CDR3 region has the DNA TGTGCCAGCATGCCTTTAGACAGGGGGACGGACGAGCAGTACTTC.

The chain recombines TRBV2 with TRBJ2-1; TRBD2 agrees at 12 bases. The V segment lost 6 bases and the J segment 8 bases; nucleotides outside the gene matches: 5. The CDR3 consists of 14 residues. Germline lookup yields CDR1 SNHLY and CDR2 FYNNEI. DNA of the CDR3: TGTGCCAGCAGCCAGACTAGCGGGGGTGATGAGCAGTTCTTC. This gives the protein CASSQTSGGDEQFF. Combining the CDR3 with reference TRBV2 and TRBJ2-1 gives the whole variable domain EPEVTQTPSHQVTQMGQEVILRCVPISNHLYFYWYRQILGQKVEFLVSFYNNEISEKSEIFDDQFSVERPDGSNFTLKIRSTKLEDSAMYFCASSQTSGGDEQFFGPGTRLTVL.

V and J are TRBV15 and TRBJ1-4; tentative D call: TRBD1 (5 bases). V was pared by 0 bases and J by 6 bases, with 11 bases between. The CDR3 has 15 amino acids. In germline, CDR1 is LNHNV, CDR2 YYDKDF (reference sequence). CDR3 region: CATSRDWGGDEKLFF. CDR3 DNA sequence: TGTGCCACCAGCAGAGATTGGGGGGGAGATGAAAAACTGTTTTTT.

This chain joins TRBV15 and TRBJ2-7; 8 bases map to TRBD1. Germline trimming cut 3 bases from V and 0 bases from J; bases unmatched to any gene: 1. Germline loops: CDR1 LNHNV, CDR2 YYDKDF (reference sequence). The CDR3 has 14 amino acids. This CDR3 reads CATSRDRVSYEQYF. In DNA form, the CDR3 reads TGTGCCACCAGCAGGGACAGGGTCTCCTACGAGCAGTACTTC.

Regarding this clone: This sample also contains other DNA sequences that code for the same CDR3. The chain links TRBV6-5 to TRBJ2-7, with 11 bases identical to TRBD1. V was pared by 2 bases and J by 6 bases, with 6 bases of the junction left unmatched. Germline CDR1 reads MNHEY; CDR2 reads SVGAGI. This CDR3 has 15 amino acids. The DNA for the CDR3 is TGTGCCAGCAGTTACCGCCCGGGACAGGGGGGCGAGCAGTACTTC. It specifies CASSYRPGQGGEQYF.

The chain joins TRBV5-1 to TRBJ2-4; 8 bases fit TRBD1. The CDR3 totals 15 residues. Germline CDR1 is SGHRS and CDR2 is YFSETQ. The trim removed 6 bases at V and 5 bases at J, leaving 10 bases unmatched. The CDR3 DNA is TGCGCCAGCATGGACAGGGACATAGGTGAAAACATTCAGTACTTC. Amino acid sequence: CASMDRDIGENIQYF.

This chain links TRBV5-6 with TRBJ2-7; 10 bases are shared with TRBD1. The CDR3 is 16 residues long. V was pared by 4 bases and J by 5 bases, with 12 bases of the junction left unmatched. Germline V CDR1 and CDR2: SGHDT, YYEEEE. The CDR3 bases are TGTGCCAGCAGCACAGGGACAGGGGCTGCTTTTCACGAGCAGTACTTC. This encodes CASSTGTGAAFHEQYF.

The CDR3 DNA reads as TGTGCCAGCAGGAGGACAGGGGGCGAGGGGAACTATGGCTACACCTTC. Its protein product is CASRRTGGEGNYGYTF. This rearrangement joins TRBV5-4 to TRBJ1-2; TRBD1 matches at 11 bases. CDR1 is SGHNT and CDR2 is YYREEE in the germline V gene (reference sequence). V shed 5 bases and J 2 bases; nucleotides not matched to a gene: 8. The CDR3 contains 16 residues.

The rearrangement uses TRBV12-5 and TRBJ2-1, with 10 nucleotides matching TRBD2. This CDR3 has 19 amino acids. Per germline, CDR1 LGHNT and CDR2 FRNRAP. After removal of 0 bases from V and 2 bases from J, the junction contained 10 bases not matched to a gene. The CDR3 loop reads CASGLVLAGPPFTYNEQFF. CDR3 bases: TGTGCTAGTGGTTTGGTACTAGCGGGACCTCCCTTTACCTACAATGAGCAGTTCTTC.

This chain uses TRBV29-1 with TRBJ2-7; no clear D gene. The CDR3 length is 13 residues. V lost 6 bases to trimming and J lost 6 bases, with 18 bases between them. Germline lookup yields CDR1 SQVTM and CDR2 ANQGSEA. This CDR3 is CSVSKFSGSEQYF. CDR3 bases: TGCAGCGTCTCGAAGTTCTCCGGGTCCGAGCAGTACTTC.

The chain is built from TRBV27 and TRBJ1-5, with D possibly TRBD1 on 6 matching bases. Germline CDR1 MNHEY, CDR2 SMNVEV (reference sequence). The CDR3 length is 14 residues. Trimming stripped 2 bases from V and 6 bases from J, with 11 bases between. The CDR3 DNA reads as TGTGCCAGCAGTTTAGCAGGGGCGGGTCAGCCCCAGCATTTT. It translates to CASSLAGAGQPQHF.

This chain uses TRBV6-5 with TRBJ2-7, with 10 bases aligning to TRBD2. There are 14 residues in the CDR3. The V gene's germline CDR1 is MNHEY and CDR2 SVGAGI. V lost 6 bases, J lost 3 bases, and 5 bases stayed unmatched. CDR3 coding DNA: TGTGCCAGCAGACCTAGCGGGAGAATCTACGAGCAGTACTTC. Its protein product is CASRPSGRIYEQYF.

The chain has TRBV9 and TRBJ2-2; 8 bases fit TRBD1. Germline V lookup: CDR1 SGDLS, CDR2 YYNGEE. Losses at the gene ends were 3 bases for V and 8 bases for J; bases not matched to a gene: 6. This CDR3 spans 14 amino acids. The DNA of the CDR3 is TGTGCCAGCAGCGAAGGACAGGGAGGTGGGGAGCTGTTTTTT. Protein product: CASSEGQGGGELFF.

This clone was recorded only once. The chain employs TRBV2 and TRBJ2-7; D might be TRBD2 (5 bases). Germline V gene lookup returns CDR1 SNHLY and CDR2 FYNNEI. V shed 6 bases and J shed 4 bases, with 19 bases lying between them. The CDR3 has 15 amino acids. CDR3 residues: CASRYARGLTYEQYF. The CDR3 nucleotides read TGTGCCAGCAGATATGCCCGCGGGCTGACGTACGAGCAGTACTTC.

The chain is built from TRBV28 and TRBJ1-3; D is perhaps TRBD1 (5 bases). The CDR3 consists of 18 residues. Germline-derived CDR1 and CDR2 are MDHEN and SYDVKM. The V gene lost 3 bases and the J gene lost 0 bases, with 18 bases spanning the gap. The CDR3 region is CASSLGLLRATSGNTIYF. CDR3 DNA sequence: TGTGCCAGCAGTTTGGGGCTCCTTCGGGCGACCTCTGGAAACACCATATATTTT.

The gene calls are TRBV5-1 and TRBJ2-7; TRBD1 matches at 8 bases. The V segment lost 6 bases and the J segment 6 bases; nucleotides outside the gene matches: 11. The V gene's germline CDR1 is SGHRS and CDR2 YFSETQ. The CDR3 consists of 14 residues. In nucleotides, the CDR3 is TGCGCCAGCACCGGACAGGGAACGTTTTCCGAGCAGTACTTC. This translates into CASTGQGTFSEQYF. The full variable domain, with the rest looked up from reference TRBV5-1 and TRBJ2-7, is KAGVTQTPRYLIKTRGQQVTLSCSPISGHRSVSWYQQTPGQGLQFLFEYFSETQRNKGNFPGRFSGRQFSNSRSEMNVSTLELGDSALYLCASTGQGTFSEQYFGPGTRLTVT.

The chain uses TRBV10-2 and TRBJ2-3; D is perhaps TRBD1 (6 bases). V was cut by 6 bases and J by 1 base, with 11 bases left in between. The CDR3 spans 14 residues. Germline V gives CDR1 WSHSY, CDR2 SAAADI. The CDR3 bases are TGCGCCAGCAGAGCACAGGGTGGCACAGATACGCAGTATTTT. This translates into CASRAQGGTDTQYF.

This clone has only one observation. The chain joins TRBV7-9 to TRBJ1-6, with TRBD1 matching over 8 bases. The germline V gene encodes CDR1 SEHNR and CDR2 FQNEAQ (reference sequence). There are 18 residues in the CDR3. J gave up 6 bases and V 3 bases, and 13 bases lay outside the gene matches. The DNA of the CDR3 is TGTGCCAGCAGCTTTCATCAGGGGGCCGACCAACTTAATTCACCCCTCCACTTT. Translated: CASSFHQGADQLNSPLHF.